These 14 T cell receptor beta chains share one sample of origin, sequenced in a study of T cell responses to AZD1222 COVID-19 vaccine. TCRdb's table, derived via immunoSEQ multiplex PCR, lists solely in-frame clones and lacks some. The sample consists of 70,000 to 90,000 clones, approximately 85% of them appearing once. Here the sequenced sample was peripheral blood, taken 28 days after the second AZD1222 dose. All receptors come from an adult who received the AZD1222 COVID-19 vaccine.

The rearrangement links TRBV19 to TRBJ1-3; 8 bases are shared with TRBD1. CDR1 LNHDA and CDR2 SQIVND come from the germline V gene (reference sequence). Trimming at V came to 5 bases and at J to 1 base, leaving 10 bases not matched to a gene. The CDR3 length is 17 residues. For the CDR3, the DNA is TGTGCCAGTAGTTCCCGGGACAGGTCTTTGTCTGGAAACACCATATATTTT. Translation: CASSSRDRSLSGNTIYF.

The sample holds a few counts of this clone. This sequence joins TRBV7-9 and TRBJ2-1; no reliable D call. This CDR3 has 14 amino acids. V was clipped by 5 bases and J by 5 bases, with 13 bases between them. Germline V gives CDR1 SEHNR, CDR2 FQNEAQ (reference sequence). Here the CDR3 reads CASSPQKTNNEQFF. The CDR3 coding sequence is TGTGCCAGCAGCCCCCAAAAAACGAACAATGAGCAGTTCTTC. Together with reference TRBV7-9 and TRBJ2-1, the CDR3 gives the full variable domain: DTGVSQNPRHKITKRGQNVTFRCDPISEHNRLYWYRQTLGQGPEFLTYFQNEAQLEKSRLLSDRFSAERPKGSFSTLEIQRTEQGDSAMYLCASSPQKTNNEQFFGPGTRLTVL.

This clone was detected once. This sequence joins TRBV28 and TRBJ1-2; 9 positions agree with TRBD1. J was trimmed by 7 bases and V by 4 bases; bases with no gene match: 7. Germline V gives CDR1 MDHEN, CDR2 SYDVKM. This CDR3 has 14 amino acids. CDR3 region: CASSSTGGVGGYTF. The CDR3 nucleotides read TGTGCCAGCAGTTCGACAGGGGGTGTTGGTGGCTACACCTTC.

The CDR3 coding sequence is TGTGCCAGCAGCCCCCGCCGGCTGTCGGGCACTGAAGCTTTCTTT. Its protein product is CASSPRRLSGTEAFF. The chain is built from TRBV7-2 and TRBJ1-1; D gene uncertain. Trimming pared 5 bases from V and 4 bases from J, leaving 17 bases between. The germline CDR1 and CDR2 sequences are SGHTA and FQGNSA. CDR3 length: 15 amino acids.

This chain connects TRBV2 to TRBJ2-2; 8 nucleotides align to TRBD1. J lost 9 bases, V lost 4 bases, and 4 bases had no gene match. The CDR3 has 13 residues. Germline V gene data show CDR1 as SNHLY and CDR2 as FYNNEI. The CDR3: CASSARQGRELFF. CDR3 in DNA: TGTGCCAGCAGTGCGAGACAGGGGCGGGAGCTGTTTTTT.

In this sample, this clone turned up many times. V is TRBV27 and J is TRBJ2-7, with D perhaps matching TRBD1 (6 bases). The V end lost 8 bases, the J end lost 5 bases, and 22 bases lay between the germline ends. The germline gives CDR1 MNHEY, CDR2 SMNVEV (reference sequence). The CDR3 loop spans 15 amino acids. DNA of the CDR3: TGTGCCAGCCCCCATCGAACCGGGACACGGAACGAGCAGTACTTC. It codes for CASPHRTGTRNEQYF.

J is TRBJ2-3 and V is TRBV5-1; no definite D call. This CDR3 comprises 12 residues. V lost 4 bases and J lost 6, with 9 bases in between. Germline-derived CDR1 and CDR2 are SGHRS and YFSETQ. The DNA for the CDR3 is TGCGCCAGCAGCCTTGGTAGTGATACGCAGTATTTT. It encodes CASSLGSDTQYF. The variable domain in full, with the rest retrieved from reference TRBV5-1 and TRBJ2-3, is KAGVTQTPRYLIKTRGQQVTLSCSPISGHRSVSWYQQTPGQGLQFLFEYFSETQRNKGNFPGRFSGRQFSNSRSEMNVSTLELGDSALYLCASSLGSDTQYFGPGTRLTVL.

The chain uses TRBV11-3 and TRBJ2-2; D perhaps matches TRBD1 (5 bases). The CDR3 covers 15 residues. Germline V gives CDR1 SGHNT, CDR2 YENEEA. V lost 3 bases to trimming and J lost 1 base, with 9 bases between them. The chain's CDR3 is CASSFPTGNTGELFF. As DNA, the CDR3 is TGTGCCAGCAGCTTTCCCACAGGGAACACCGGGGAGCTGTTTTTT.

The rearrangement joins TRBV2 to TRBJ1-5; D gene ambiguous. Germline loops: CDR1 SNHLY, CDR2 FYNNEI. The ends were cut back, 4 bases at V and 4 bases at J, with 14 bases in the middle. This CDR3 region has 15 residues. CDR3 nucleotide sequence: TGTGCCAGCAGTGGTGAGGGTTTAATTAATCAGCCCCAGCATTTT. Protein: CASSGEGLINQPQHF.

The V and J genes are TRBV7-9 and TRBJ1-6, with 7 bases matching TRBD1. CDR1 is SEHNR, CDR2 FQNEAQ, per germline (reference sequence). The V gene end was trimmed by 5 bases and the J gene end by 9 bases; junction bases not matched to a gene: 4. The CDR3 spans 13 residues. CDR3 in DNA: TGTGCCAGCAGCCAGGACAGGCCTTCACCCCTCCACTTT. Protein product: CASSQDRPSPLHF.

The J gene is TRBJ2-7, the V gene TRBV11-2; either TRBD1 or TRBD2 may fit D (5 bases each). This CDR3 has 15 amino acids. Trimming removed 3 bases from V and 3 bases from J, with 15 bases in between. Germline V CDR1 and CDR2: SGHAT, FQNNGV. CDR3 DNA sequence: TGTGCCAGCAGCTTGACGGACACGGCGGGCTACGAGCAGTACGTC. Protein sequence: CASSLTDTAGYEQYV.

V and J are TRBV5-1 and TRBJ1-2; D might be TRBD1 (6 bases). Germline CDR1 and CDR2: SGHRS and YFSETQ. Trimming took 4 bases from V and 3 from J, leaving 13 bases between them. CDR3 size: 14 residues. In DNA form, the CDR3 reads TGCGCCAGCAGCGAAGACAGGCGGGACTATGGCTACACCTTC. Its translation is CASSEDRRDYGYTF.

CDR3 coding DNA: TGTGCCGGACGCTCACAGGGGACAAGCACAGATACGCAGTATTTT. Its translation: CAGRSQGTSTDTQYF. V is TRBV28 and J is TRBJ2-3; 7 nucleotides agree with TRBD1. The CDR3 length is 15 residues. Per the germline V gene, CDR1 is MDHEN and CDR2 is SYDVKM. V lost 11 bases, J lost 0 bases, and 11 bases stayed unmatched. The entire variable domain, with the rest obtained from reference TRBV28 and TRBJ2-3, is as follows: DVKVTQSSRYLVKRTGEKVFLECVQDMDHENMFWYRQDPGLGLRLIYFSYDVKMKEKGDIPEGYSVSREKKERFSLILESASTNQTSMYLCAGRSQGTSTDTQYFGPGTRLTVL.

The chain carries TRBV2 and TRBJ1-5; 7 bases fit TRBD1. CDR3 length: 16 amino acids. From germline, CDR1 is SNHLY and CDR2 FYNNEI. J lost 1 base, V lost 5 bases, and 8 bases had no gene match. The CDR3 DNA reads TGTGCCAGCAGTACCCCAGGGGGAGTAAGCAATCAGCCCCAGCATTTT. Translation: CASSTPGGVSNQPQHF.